This is a list of T cell receptor beta chains from one sample in a study of identical twins. Each CDR3 protein gets one entry after TCRdb re-called the 5' RACE reads with MiXCR. The sample includes hundreds of thousands of distinct CDR3 sequences, over 8.5% of them seen just once. These records were also assigned to another study, of yellow fever vaccine responses in identical twins.

Sequences were obtained from CD8+ T cells sorted from blood. These receptors came from a young woman in good health. Both conserved end residues are part of each CDR3. A D gene is named only where the DNA matches it firmly. Expanded clones are given a class, and other clones once, few, many or no size at all.

abundance,j_gene,d_gene,v_gene,CDR3aa,CDR3nt
many,TRBJ2-7,TRBD2,TRBV27,CASSGLAGALEQYF,TGTGCCAGCAGTGGACTAGCGGGAGCCCTCGAGCAGTACTTC
few,TRBJ2-3,TRBD2,TRBV7-2,CASRAGGDDTQYF,TGTGCCAGCAGGGCGGGAGGAGATGATACGCAGTATTTT
many,TRBJ2-7,TRBD2,TRBV7-9,CASSPRTSGSYEQYF,TGTGCCAGCAGCCCTAGGACTAGCGGGAGTTACGAGCAGTACTTC
NA,TRBJ2-1,NA,TRBV18,CASSPYPQNSRVYNEQFF,TGTGCCAGCTCACCCTATCCGCAAAATTCCAGGGTCTACAATGAGCAGTTCTTC
NA,TRBJ1-4,NA,TRBV4-3,CASSQDRGALEKLFF,TGCGCCAGCAGCCAAGATAGGGGGGCGCTTGAAAAACTGTTTTTT
few,TRBJ2-3,TRBD2,TRBV12-3/TRBV12-4,CASGLGADTQYF,TGTGCCAGCGGACTAGGTGCAGATACGCAGTATTTT
NA,TRBJ2-7,NA,TRBV18,CASSPGPGTHEQYF,TGTGCCAGCTCACCAGGACCCGGGACGCACGAGCAGTACTTC
NA,TRBJ2-3,TRBD2,TRBV7-9,CASSLALGGEATQYF,TGTGCCAGCAGCTTAGCGCTCGGGGGGGAAGCTACGCAGTATTTT
many,TRBJ2-2,NA,TRBV29-1,CSVEEVVTGELFF,TGCAGCGTTGAAGAGGTTGTCACCGGGGAGCTGTTTTTT
many,TRBJ2-1,NA,TRBV5-1,CASSLGIYNEQFF,TGCGCCAGCAGCTTGGGAATCTACAATGAGCAGTTCTTC
few,TRBJ2-2,NA,TRBV29-1,CSVRARYTGELFF,TGCAGCGTCCGTGCCAGGTACACCGGGGAGCTGTTTTTT
few,TRBJ1-2,NA,TRBV6-1,CASSEVGQDYGYTF,TGTGCCAGCAGTGAGGTTGGTCAGGACTATGGCTACACCTTC
few,TRBJ1-1,TRBD1,TRBV29-1,CSVGQGGRAEAFF,TGCAGCGTTGGACAGGGAGGGAGGGCTGAAGCTTTCTTT
few,TRBJ2-7,NA,TRBV2,CASSDGLAVYEQYF,TGTGCCAGCAGTGACGGGCTGGCGGTCTACGAGCAGTACTTC
many,TRBJ2-5,TRBD1,TRBV7-9,CASSRGGAETQYF,TGTGCCAGCAGCCGAGGGGGCGCCGAGACCCAGTACTTC
few,TRBJ2-4,TRBD2,TRBV27,CASRPREGDKNIQYF,TGTGCCAGCAGGCCCCGGGAGGGGGACAAAAACATTCAGTACTTC
NA,TRBJ2-7,NA,TRBV6-2/TRBV6-3,CASSYSQPPGNEQYF,TGTGCCAGCAGTTACTCGCAGCCACCGGGCAACGAGCAGTACTTC